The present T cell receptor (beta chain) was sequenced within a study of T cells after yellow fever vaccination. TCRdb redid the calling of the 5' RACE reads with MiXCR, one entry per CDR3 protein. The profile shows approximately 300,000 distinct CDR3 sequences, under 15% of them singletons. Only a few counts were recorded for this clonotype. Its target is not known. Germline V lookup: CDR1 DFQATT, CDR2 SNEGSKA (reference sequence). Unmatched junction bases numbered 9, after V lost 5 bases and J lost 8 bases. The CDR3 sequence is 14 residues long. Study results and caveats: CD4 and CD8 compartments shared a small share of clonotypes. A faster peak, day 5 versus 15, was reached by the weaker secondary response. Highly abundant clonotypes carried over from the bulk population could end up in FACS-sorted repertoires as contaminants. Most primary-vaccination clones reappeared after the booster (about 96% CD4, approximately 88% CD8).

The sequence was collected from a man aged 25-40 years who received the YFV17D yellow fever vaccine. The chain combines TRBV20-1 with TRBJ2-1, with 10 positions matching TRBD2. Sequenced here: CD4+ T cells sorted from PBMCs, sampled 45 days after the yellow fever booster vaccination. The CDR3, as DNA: TGCAGTGCTCCGTGGGGGACTAGCGACTATGAGCAGTTCTTC. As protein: CSAPWGTSDYEQFF.